The clone carrying this T cell receptor (beta chain) was counted ten times or more. TCRdb reprocessed the reads via MiXCR and lists one record per CDR3 protein. The table has fewer than 200,000 distinct CDR3 sequences, 15% to 20% seen once; the top ten hold about 3%. This entry is derived from a study of T cell repertoires in cytomegalovirus infection. The source is a human donor in good health (CMV status not recorded). Some clones in this sample may be carry-over from other donors' samples. Source material: PBMCs.

The CDR3 sequence is CASSSGQKNEQFF. As DNA, the CDR3 is TGTGCCAGCAGTTCCGGACAGAAAAATGAGCAGTTCTTC. The V call is TRBV6-4, the J call TRBJ2-1, with a weak D call TRBD1 (6 bases). V was shortened by 5 bases and J by 7 bases, with 12 bases between the two germline ends. Germline CDR1 MRHNA, CDR2 SNTAGT. The CDR3 is 13 amino acids.